Ten or more counts support the clone carrying this T cell receptor beta chain. The target antigen is unknown. This entry is derived from a study of T cell repertoires in cytomegalovirus infection. The overall study: CMV infection and matching HLA type were both indicated by public TCR beta signatures. Study results and caveats: The ex vivo response was dominated by HLA-C-restricted CMV-specific TCR beta clonotypes.

There are 14 residues in the CDR3. In germline, CDR1 is SGHTA, CDR2 FQGNSA. V dropped 1 base and J dropped 6 bases, with 12 bases sitting between them. TCRdb fed the reads into MiXCR, producing one record per CDR3 protein. The profile shows about 260,000 distinct CDR3 sequences, roughly an eighth of them singletons. This chain links TRBV7-2 with TRBJ1-1, with a possible D match to TRBD1 (5 bases). This receptor was identified in a human donor in good health (CMV status not recorded). Some clones in this sample may be carry-over from other donors' samples. Specimen: PBMCs. The CDR3 region has the DNA TGTGCCAGCAGCTTAGTTAGGGGTTTCGCTGAAGCTTTCTTT. Its translation is CASSLVRGFAEAFF.